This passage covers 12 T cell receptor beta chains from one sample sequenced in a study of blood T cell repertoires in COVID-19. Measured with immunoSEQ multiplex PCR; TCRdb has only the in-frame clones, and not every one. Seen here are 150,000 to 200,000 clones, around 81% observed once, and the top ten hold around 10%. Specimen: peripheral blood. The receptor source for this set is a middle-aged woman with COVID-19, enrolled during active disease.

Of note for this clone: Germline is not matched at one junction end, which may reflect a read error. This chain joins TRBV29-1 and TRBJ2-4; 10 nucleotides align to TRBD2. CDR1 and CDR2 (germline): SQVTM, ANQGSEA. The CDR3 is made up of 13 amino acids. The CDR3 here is CSVEAGGREIQYF. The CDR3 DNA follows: TGCAGCGTCGAAGCGGGAGGGCGCGAAATTCAGTACTTC. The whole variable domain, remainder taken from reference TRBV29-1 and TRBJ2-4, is SAVISQKPSRDICQRGTSLTIQCQVDSQVTMMFWYRQQPGQSLTLIATANQGSEATYESGFVIDKFPISRPNLTFSTLTVSNMSPEDSSIYLCSVEAGGREIQYFGAGTRLSVL.

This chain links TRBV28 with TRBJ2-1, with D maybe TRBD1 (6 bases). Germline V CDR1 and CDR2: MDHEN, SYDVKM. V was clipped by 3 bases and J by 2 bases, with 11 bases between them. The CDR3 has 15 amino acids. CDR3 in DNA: TGTGCCAGCAGTTTTCCCAGGGGCACCTACAATGAGCAGTTCTTC. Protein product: CASSFPRGTYNEQFF.

CDR3 in DNA: TGTGCCAGCCGACTAGCGGGGGACTTTGAGCAGTTCTTC. It encodes CASRLAGDFEQFF. V usage is TRBV2 and J usage is TRBJ2-1; 12 bases align to TRBD2. CDR1 and CDR2 (germline): SNHLY, FYNNEI. CDR3 length: 13 residues. V lost 8 bases and J lost 9; bases outside the gene matches: 5.

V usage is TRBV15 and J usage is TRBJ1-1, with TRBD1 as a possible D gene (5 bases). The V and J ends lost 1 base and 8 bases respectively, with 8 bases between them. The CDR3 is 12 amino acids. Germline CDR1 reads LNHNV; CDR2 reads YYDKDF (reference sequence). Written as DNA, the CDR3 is TGTGCCACCAGCAGAGTTTCAGGGGAAGCTTTCTTT. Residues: CATSRVSGEAFF.

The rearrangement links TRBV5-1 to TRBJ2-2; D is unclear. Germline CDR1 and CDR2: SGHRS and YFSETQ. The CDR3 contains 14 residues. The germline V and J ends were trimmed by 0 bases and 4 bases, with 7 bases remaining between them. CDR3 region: CASSLGQVTGELFF. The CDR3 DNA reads TGCGCCAGCAGCTTGGGGCAGGTCACCGGGGAGCTGTTTTTT.

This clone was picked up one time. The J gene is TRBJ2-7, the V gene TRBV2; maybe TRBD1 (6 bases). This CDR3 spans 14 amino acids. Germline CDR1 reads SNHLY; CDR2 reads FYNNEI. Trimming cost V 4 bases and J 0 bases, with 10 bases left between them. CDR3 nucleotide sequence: TGTGCCAGCAGTGGACAGGCTTTCTCCTACGAGCAGTACGTC. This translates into CASSGQAFSYEQYV.

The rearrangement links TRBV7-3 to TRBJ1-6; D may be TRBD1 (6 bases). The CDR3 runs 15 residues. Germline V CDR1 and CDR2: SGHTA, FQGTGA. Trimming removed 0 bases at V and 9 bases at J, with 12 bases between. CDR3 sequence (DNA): TGTGCCAGCAGCTTAACTCCAGTCAGGGGTTCACCCCTCCACTTT. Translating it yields CASSLTPVRGSPLHF.

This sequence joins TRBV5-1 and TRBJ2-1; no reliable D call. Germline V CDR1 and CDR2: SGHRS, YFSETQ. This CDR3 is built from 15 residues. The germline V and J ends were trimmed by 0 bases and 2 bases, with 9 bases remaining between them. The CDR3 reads CASSLGGQPYNEQFF. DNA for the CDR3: TGCGCCAGCAGCTTGGGAGGCCAGCCCTACAATGAGCAGTTCTTC.

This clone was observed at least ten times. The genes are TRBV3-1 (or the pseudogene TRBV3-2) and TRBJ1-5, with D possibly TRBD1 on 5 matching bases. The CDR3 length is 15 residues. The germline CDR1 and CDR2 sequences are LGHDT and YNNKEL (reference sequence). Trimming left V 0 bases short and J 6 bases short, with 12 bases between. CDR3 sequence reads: CASSQDFQGSQPQHF. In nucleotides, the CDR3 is TGTGCCAGCAGCCAAGATTTTCAGGGCAGTCAGCCCCAGCATTTT.

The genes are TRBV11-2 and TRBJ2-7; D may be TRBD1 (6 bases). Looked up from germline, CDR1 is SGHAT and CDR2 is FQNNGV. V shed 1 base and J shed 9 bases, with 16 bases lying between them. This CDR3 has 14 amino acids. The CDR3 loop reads CASSLGTALAGQYF. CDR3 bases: TGTGCCAGCAGCTTAGGGACAGCCTTGGCTGGGCAGTACTTC.

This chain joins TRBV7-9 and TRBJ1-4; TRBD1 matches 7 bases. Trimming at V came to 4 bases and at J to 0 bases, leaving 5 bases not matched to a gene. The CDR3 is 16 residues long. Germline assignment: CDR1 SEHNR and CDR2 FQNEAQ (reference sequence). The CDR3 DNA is TGTGCCAGCAGCTCACCGGGACAGCCAACTAATGAAAAACTGTTTTTT. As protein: CASSSPGQPTNEKLFF.

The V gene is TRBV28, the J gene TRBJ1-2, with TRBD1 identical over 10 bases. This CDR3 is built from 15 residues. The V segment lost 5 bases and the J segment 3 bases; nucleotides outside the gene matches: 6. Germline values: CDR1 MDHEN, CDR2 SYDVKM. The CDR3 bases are TGTGCCAGCAGTCTCACCGGACAGGGGGACTATGGCTACACCTTC. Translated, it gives CASSLTGQGDYGYTF.